The present T cell receptor beta chain was sequenced within a study of T cell changes during pregnancy in multiple sclerosis. Clones were sequenced by immunoSEQ multiplex PCR, and TCRdb holds only the in-frame ones, with some missing. This repertoire shows roughly 120,000 clones, 90% to 95% found once; its top ten account for about 1.5%. The V end lost 1 base, the J end lost 5 bases, and 8 bases lay between the germline ends. The germline CDR1 and CDR2 sequences are SGHAT and FQDESV (reference sequence). The CDR3 is made up of 13 amino acids. The TCR sequence derives from a female donor with multiple sclerosis, enrolled in a pregnancy study. The material sequenced was peripheral blood, taken in the third trimester of pregnancy. The rearrangement joins TRBV11-1 to TRBJ2-5; the D is unclear. The chain's CDR3 is CASSLVTTETQYF. Here the CDR3 DNA reads TGTGCCAGCAGCTTAGTTACTACGGAGACCCAGTACTTC.